The 21 T cell receptor beta chains given below trace back to one sample, sequenced in a study of cytomegalovirus exposure and HLA in healthy donors. The PCR employed 60 Vbeta primers together with 13 Jbeta primers. This table comes from immunoSEQ multiplex PCR, and its TCRdb copy is limited to in-frame clones, with some not included. The repertoire holds about 220,000 clones, with 75% as singletons. Source material: PBMCs. Receptors originate from a woman under 40 in good health and CMV-seronegative.

The chain links TRBV30 to TRBJ2-1; no definite D call. Trimming removed 2 bases at V and 6 bases at J, with 5 bases between. This CDR3 spans 11 amino acids. Germline V lookup: CDR1 GTSNPN, CDR2 SVGIG (reference sequence). The CDR3 DNA is TGTGCCTGGAGTCACTTCAATGAGCAGTTCTTC. Protein sequence: CAWSHFNEQFF.

The chain uses TRBV14 and TRBJ2-7; weak D call: TRBD1 (5 bases). Between the trimmed V and J ends, which lost 4 bases and 3 bases, there was a span of 13 bases. The CDR3 length is 14 residues. Germline CDR1 SGHDN, CDR2 FVKESK. The CDR3: CASSPYGQVYEQYF. The CDR3 DNA is TGTGCCAGCAGCCCTTATGGACAAGTCTACGAGCAGTACTTC.

This clone has only one observation. The gene calls are TRBV30 and TRBJ2-2; TRBD2 agrees at 11 bases. The CDR3 runs 15 residues. J was trimmed by 6 bases and V by 4 bases; bases with no gene match: 7. Germline values: CDR1 GTSNPN, CDR2 SVGIG (reference sequence). The CDR3 sequence is CAWTNSGREAGELFF. The CDR3 nucleotides read TGTGCCTGGACGAATAGCGGGAGGGAGGCCGGGGAGCTGTTTTTT.

The genes are TRBV28 and TRBJ1-4; a weak D match, TRBD1 (6 bases). V gave up 10 bases and J gave up 7 bases, with 16 bases separating them. CDR1 MDHEN and CDR2 SYDVKM come from the germline V gene. The CDR3 extends over 13 amino acids. CDR3 protein: CATMGRGGEKLFF. The CDR3 DNA sequence: TGTGCCACCATGGGAAGGGGGGGTGAAAAACTGTTTTTT.

The rearrangement uses TRBV14 and TRBJ1-1, with D perhaps matching TRBD1 (5 bases). The germline V gene has CDR1 SGHDN and CDR2 FVKESK. The CDR3 contains 14 residues. Deletions cut 0 bases from V and 3 bases from J, with 8 bases between. The CDR3 DNA reads TGTGCCAGCAGCCAAGACAGGGTATACACTGAAGCTTTCTTT. Its protein product is CASSQDRVYTEAFF.

This sequence joins TRBV9 and TRBJ2-1; 11 bases are a match to TRBD2. V shed 0 bases and J 9 bases; nucleotides not matched to a gene: 8. The CDR3 runs 16 residues. The V gene's germline CDR1 is SGDLS and CDR2 YYNGEE. CDR3 amino acids: CASSVELAGVIGEQFF. CDR3 coding DNA: TGTGCCAGCAGCGTAGAACTAGCGGGGGTTATAGGTGAGCAGTTCTTC.

This clone has a handful of counts. The chain combines TRBV10-3 with TRBJ2-7; a weak D match, TRBD2 (5 bases). CDR1 and CDR2 from the germline V gene are ENHRY and SYGVKD. The length of the CDR3 is 11 residues. V dropped 8 bases and J dropped 5 bases, with 10 bases sitting between them. For the CDR3, the DNA is TGTGCCATCTCTGAGGGCGACGAGCAGTACTTC. It encodes CAISEGDEQYF.

V is TRBV27 and J is TRBJ2-2, with a tentative D call TRBD2 (5 bases). The CDR3 sequence is 14 residues long. Trimming pared 6 bases from V and 7 bases from J, leaving 15 bases between. Germline V lookup: CDR1 MNHEY, CDR2 SMNVEV (reference sequence). The CDR3 nucleotides are TGTGCCAGCAGCTACGGAATGAGGGACGGGGAGCTGTTTTTT. As protein: CASSYGMRDGELFF.

The chain couples TRBV4-1 to TRBJ1-3; D is undetermined. There are 16 residues in the CDR3. V gave up 1 base and J gave up 0 bases, with 10 bases separating them. Per germline, CDR1 MGHRA and CDR2 YSYEKL. The CDR3 reads CASSQGLWSSGNTIYF. In DNA form, the CDR3 reads TGCGCCAGCAGCCAAGGACTCTGGAGCTCTGGAAACACCATATATTTT.

For this clone: Compared with germline, one end of the junction differs, possibly owing to a read error. The chain couples TRBV7-9 to TRBJ1-5; no firm D call. Germline values: CDR1 SEHNR, CDR2 FQNEAQ (reference sequence). This CDR3 region has 12 residues. The CDR3 loop is CSSSPPGQPQHF. The CDR3 region has the DNA TGTTCCAGCAGCCCCCCAGGTCAGCCCCAGCATTTT.

The rearrangement links TRBV7-9 to TRBJ2-1; D unresolved. The V gene lost 5 bases and the J gene lost 1 base, with 15 bases spanning the gap. CDR1 SEHNR and CDR2 FQNEAQ come from the germline V gene (reference sequence). This CDR3 comprises 16 residues. The CDR3 loop reads CASSPSLGSSYNEQFF. The DNA for the CDR3 is TGTGCCAGCAGCCCGTCTCTAGGAAGTTCCTACAATGAGCAGTTCTTC.

The chain couples TRBV10-1 to TRBJ2-1, with D perhaps TRBD2 (6 bases). V dropped 0 bases and J dropped 5 bases, with 20 bases sitting between them. Germline-derived CDR1 and CDR2 are WNHNN and SYGVQD (reference sequence). The CDR3 totals 18 residues. CDR3 sequence: CASSESAAGTPNHNEQFF. The CDR3 DNA follows: TGCGCCAGCAGTGAGTCTGCCGCCGGGACTCCAAACCACAATGAGCAGTTCTTC.

The rearrangement uses TRBV28 and TRBJ2-5; D may be TRBD1 (5 bases). The assigned J gene may be wrong: the sequence end matches TRBJ2-7 better. CDR1 is MDHEN and CDR2 is SYDVKM in the germline V gene. The CDR3 length is 13 residues. In nucleotides, the CDR3 is TGTGCCAGCAGTTTAGGACAAACCTACGAGCAGTACTTC. It codes for CASSLGQTYEQYF.

With respect to this clone: One end of the junction does not line up with germline, which may come from a read error. The chain has TRBV7-9 and TRBJ2-7; 7 bases fit TRBD1. CDR1 and CDR2 (germline): SEHNR, FQNEAQ (reference sequence). The CDR3 is made up of 16 amino acids. The CDR3 loop is CSSSSSRSTGNYEQYF. The CDR3 coding sequence is TGTTCCAGCAGCTCGTCTCGATCGACAGGGAACTACGAGCAGTACTTC.

This rearrangement joins TRBV2 to TRBJ2-7, with TRBD1 matching 11 bases. CDR1 is SNHLY, CDR2 FYNNEI, per germline. The length of the CDR3 is 15 residues. Trimming cost V 6 bases and J 6 bases; bases outside gene matches: 10. The CDR3 nucleotides read TGTGCCAGCAGCTTCGGAGGGACAGGGGGAATCGAGCAGTACTTC. This translates into CASSFGGTGGIEQYF.

In DNA form, the CDR3 reads TGTGCCAGCAGCTTGGCCGAGTACCAAGAGACCCAGTACTTC. The encoded protein is CASSLAEYQETQYF. The chain uses TRBV5-4 and TRBJ2-5, with D unclear. Germline values: CDR1 SGHNT, CDR2 YYREEE (reference sequence). V gave up 0 bases and J gave up 0 bases, with 6 bases separating them. The CDR3 runs 14 residues.

The V and J genes are TRBV7-3 and TRBJ2-3; 7 bases map to TRBD1. The CDR3 is 14 residues long. The germline V gene has CDR1 SGHTA and CDR2 FQGTGA. With 5 bases clipped from V and 2 bases from J, the junction kept 4 bases outside the gene matches. As DNA, the CDR3 is TGTGCCAGCAGCCCGGGACAGACCACAGATACGCAGTATTTT. Its protein is CASSPGQTTDTQYF.

The rearrangement joins TRBV27 to TRBJ2-1; D is undetermined. CDR3 length: 12 residues. The V gene lost 3 bases and the J gene lost 6 bases, with 6 bases spanning the gap. Looked up from germline, CDR1 is MNHEY and CDR2 is SMNVEV (reference sequence). CDR3 protein: CASSFLGNEQFF. CDR3 in DNA: TGTGCCAGCAGTTTCCTAGGCAATGAGCAGTTCTTC.

The chain uses TRBV7-2 and TRBJ1-2, with a weak D call TRBD1 (5 bases). The CDR3 has 13 amino acids. The ends were cut back, 5 bases at V and 7 bases at J, with 14 bases in the middle. Germline lookup yields CDR1 SGHTA and CDR2 FQGNSA. CDR3 amino acids: CASSPSGQGGYTF. The CDR3 coding sequence is TGTGCCAGCAGCCCCAGCGGGCAGGGTGGCTACACCTTC.

This clone came up a few times. The chain is built from TRBV4-1 and TRBJ1-4; possible D gene TRBD1, 6 bases. Trimming removed 1 base at V and 5 bases at J, with 14 bases between. The CDR3 is 16 amino acids. Germline CDR1 reads MGHRA; CDR2 reads YSYEKL. CDR3 DNA: TGCGCCAGCAGCCAAGCCCCGGGGGGCACCAATGAAAAACTGTTTTTT. Translated: CASSQAPGGTNEKLFF.

V is TRBV7-9 and J is TRBJ1-2, with 7 bases fitting TRBD1. CDR1 and CDR2 from the germline V gene are SEHNR and FQNEAQ (reference sequence). The CDR3 extends over 13 amino acids. V dropped 4 bases and J dropped 5; count of bases not matched to a gene: 4. The CDR3 loop is CASSYGQAYGYTF. Here the CDR3 DNA reads TGTGCCAGCAGCTACGGACAGGCTTATGGCTACACCTTC. The whole variable domain, filled in from reference TRBV7-9 and TRBJ1-2, reads DTGVSQNPRHKITKRGQNVTFRCDPISEHNRLYWYRQTLGQGPEFLTYFQNEAQLEKSRLLSDRFSAERPKGSFSTLEIQRTEQGDSAMYLCASSYGQAYGYTFGSGTRLTVV.